This passage covers 9 T cell receptor beta chains from one sample sequenced in a study of blood T cell repertoires in COVID-19. Method: immunoSEQ multiplex PCR; TCRdb's copy keeps in-frame clones and lacks some. This table has around 380,000 clones, over 65% appearing once. Sequencing was done on a sample of peripheral blood. The receptors were sampled from a human donor with acute or convalescent COVID-19. The donor label of this sample is uncertain.

This clone was found a few times. This CDR3 is CASSPPDRTQPQHF. CDR3 DNA sequence: TGTGCCAGCAGTCCGCCCGACAGGACTCAGCCCCAGCATTTT. The rearrangement links TRBV28 to TRBJ1-5; a weak D match, TRBD1 (6 bases). This CDR3 region has 14 residues. Germline V gene lookup returns CDR1 MDHEN and CDR2 SYDVKM. Trimming took 5 bases from V and 6 from J, leaving 14 bases between them. The full variable domain, rest sourced from reference TRBV28 and TRBJ1-5, is DVKVTQSSRYLVKRTGEKVFLECVQDMDHENMFWYRQDPGLGLRLIYFSYDVKMKEKGDIPEGYSVSREKKERFSLILESASTNQTSMYLCASSPPDRTQPQHFGDGTRLSIL.

The gene calls are TRBV2 and TRBJ2-7; 13 bases line up with TRBD2. The trim removed 6 bases at V and 2 bases at J, leaving 7 bases unmatched. This CDR3 is built from 16 residues. CDR1 is SNHLY and CDR2 is FYNNEI in the germline V gene. The CDR3 region has the DNA TGTGCCAGCAGCGGGACTAGCGGGATTGGAACCTACGAGCAGTACTTC. The encoded protein is CASSGTSGIGTYEQYF.

This clone has more than one count but fewer than ten. The J gene is TRBJ1-2, the V gene TRBV7-2; TRBD1 might be the D (6 bases). Germline CDR1 is SGHTA and CDR2 is FQGNSA. Trimming took off 6 bases at V and 2 bases at J, with 10 bases between the two ends. This CDR3 is 13 amino acids long. CDR3 sequence: CASSGQTNYGYTF. The CDR3, as DNA: TGTGCCAGCAGTGGACAGACCAACTATGGCTACACCTTC.

The CDR3 DNA reads as TGTGCCAGCAGTTACGACAGCAAGGAAAAACTGTTTTTT. It translates to CASSYDSKEKLFF. The chain is built from TRBV6-5 and TRBJ1-4, with D perhaps TRBD1 (5 bases). This CDR3 region has 13 residues. The V gene's germline CDR1 is MNHEY and CDR2 SVGAGI. V lost 2 bases, J lost 8 bases, and 9 bases lay in between.

V is TRBV3-1 (or the pseudogene TRBV3-2) and J is TRBJ2-5, with D possibly matching TRBD2 (6 bases). Trimming shortened V by 0 bases and J by 2 bases, and 10 bases separated the two germline ends. Germline V gene sequence: CDR1 LGHDT, CDR2 YNNKEL (reference sequence). The CDR3 has 15 residues. The CDR3 protein is CASSQEVAGQETQYF. In DNA, the CDR3 is TGTGCCAGCAGCCAAGAAGTTGCGGGACAAGAGACCCAGTACTTC.

This clone turned up a few times. V is TRBV19 and J is TRBJ1-5; D possibly corresponds to TRBD1 (5 bases). Germline lookup yields CDR1 LNHDA and CDR2 SQIVND (reference sequence). The CDR3 extends over 17 amino acids. V shed 3 bases and J shed 2 bases, with 17 bases lying between them. The CDR3 DNA is TGTGCCAGTAGTATTTGGCGGGGGGATGGGGGCAATCAGCCCCAGCATTTT. Protein product: CASSIWRGDGGNQPQHF.

This chain joins TRBV27 and TRBJ2-1, with TRBD1 matching 9 bases. Germline V CDR1 and CDR2: MNHEY, SMNVEV (reference sequence). CDR3 length: 14 amino acids. The trim removed 6 bases at V and 6 bases at J, leaving 6 bases unmatched. The CDR3 nucleotides read TGTGCCAGCAGGGACAGGGGTTCTGGCAATGAGCAGTTCTTC. This gives the protein CASRDRGSGNEQFF.

The sample holds one count of this clone. The chain has TRBV7-9 and TRBJ2-1; TRBD2 agrees at 12 bases. This CDR3 has 16 amino acids. The V gene's germline CDR1 is SEHNR and CDR2 FQNEAQ (reference sequence). J lost 7 bases, V lost 0 bases, and 4 bases had no gene match. The CDR3 region has the DNA TGTGCCAGCAGCTTAGCCCTAGCGGGGGGGCAGAATGAGCAGTTCTTC. This translates into CASSLALAGGQNEQFF.

The chain carries TRBV28 and TRBJ1-2; a weak D match, TRBD1 (5 bases). The V gene's germline CDR1 is MDHEN and CDR2 SYDVKM. The V end lost 3 bases, the J end lost 6 bases, and 11 bases lay between the germline ends. CDR3 length equals 13 residues. CDR3 nucleotides: TGTGCCAGCAGTTTGTTCCAGGGTCATGGCTACACCTTC. It yields the protein CASSLFQGHGYTF.